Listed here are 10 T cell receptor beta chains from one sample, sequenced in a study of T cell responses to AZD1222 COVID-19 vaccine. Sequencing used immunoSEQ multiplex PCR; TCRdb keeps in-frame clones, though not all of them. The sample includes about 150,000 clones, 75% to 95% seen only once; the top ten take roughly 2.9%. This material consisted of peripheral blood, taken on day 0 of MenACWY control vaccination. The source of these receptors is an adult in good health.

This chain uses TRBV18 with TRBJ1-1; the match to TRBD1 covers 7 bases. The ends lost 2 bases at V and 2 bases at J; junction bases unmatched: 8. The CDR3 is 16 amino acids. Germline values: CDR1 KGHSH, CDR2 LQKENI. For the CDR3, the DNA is TGTGCCAGCTCACCATGGTGGGACAGCCTCAACACTGAAGCTTTCTTT. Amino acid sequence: CASSPWWDSLNTEAFF.

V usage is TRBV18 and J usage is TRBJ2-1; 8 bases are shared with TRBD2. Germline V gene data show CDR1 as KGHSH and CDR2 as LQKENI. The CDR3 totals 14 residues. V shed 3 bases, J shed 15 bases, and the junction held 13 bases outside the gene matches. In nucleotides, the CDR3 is TGTGCCAGCTCACCGAATCGTGAGCGGGAGCCCTGGTTCTTC. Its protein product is CASSPNREREPWFF.

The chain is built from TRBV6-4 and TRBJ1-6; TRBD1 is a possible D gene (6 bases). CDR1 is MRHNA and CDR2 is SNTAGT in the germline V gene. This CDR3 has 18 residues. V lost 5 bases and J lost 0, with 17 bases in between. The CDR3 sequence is CASSRYVLGGSYNSPLHF. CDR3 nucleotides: TGTGCCAGCAGTCGATACGTTTTAGGGGGCTCCTATAATTCACCCCTCCACTTT.

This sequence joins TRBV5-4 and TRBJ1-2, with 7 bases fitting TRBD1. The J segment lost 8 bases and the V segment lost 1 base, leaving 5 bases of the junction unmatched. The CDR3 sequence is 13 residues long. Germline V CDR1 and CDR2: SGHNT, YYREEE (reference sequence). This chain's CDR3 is CASSLTMTGGYTF. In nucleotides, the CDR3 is TGTGCCAGCAGCTTGACTATGACAGGGGGCTACACCTTC.

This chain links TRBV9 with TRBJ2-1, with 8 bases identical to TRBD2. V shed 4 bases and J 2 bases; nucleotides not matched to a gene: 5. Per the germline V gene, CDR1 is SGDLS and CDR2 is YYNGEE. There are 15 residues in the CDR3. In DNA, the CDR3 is TGTGCCAGCAGCCATTCTAGCGGGCCCTACAATGAGCAGTTCTTC. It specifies CASSHSSGPYNEQFF.

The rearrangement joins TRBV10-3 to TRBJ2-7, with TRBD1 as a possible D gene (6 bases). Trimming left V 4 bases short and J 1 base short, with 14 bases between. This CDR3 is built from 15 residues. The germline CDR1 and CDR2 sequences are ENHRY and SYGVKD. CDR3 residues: CAISALQGWSYEQYF. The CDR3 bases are TGTGCCATCAGTGCCCTACAGGGTTGGTCCTACGAGCAGTACTTC.

In DNA, the CDR3 is TGTGCCAGCAGCTTAGTACTAGCGGGAGGCCCCTACGAGCAGTACTTC. Its protein is CASSLVLAGGPYEQYF. This sequence joins TRBV7-9 and TRBJ2-7, with 12 positions matching TRBD2. This CDR3 has 16 residues. After removal of 1 base from V and 2 bases from J, the junction contained 3 bases not matched to a gene. Germline V gene lookup returns CDR1 SEHNR and CDR2 FQNEAQ (reference sequence).

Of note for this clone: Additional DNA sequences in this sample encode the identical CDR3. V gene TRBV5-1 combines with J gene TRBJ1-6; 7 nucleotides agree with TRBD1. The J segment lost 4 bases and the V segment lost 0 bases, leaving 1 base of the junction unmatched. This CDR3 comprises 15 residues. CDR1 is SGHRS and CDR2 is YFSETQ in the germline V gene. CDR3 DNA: TGCGCCAGCAGCTTGGAGGGGGCATATAATTCACCCCTCCACTTT. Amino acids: CASSLEGAYNSPLHF.

The CDR3 loop is CASSYSRGGYTF. CDR3 nucleotide sequence: TGTGCCAGCAGTTACTCTAGGGGGGGCTACACCTTC. The rearrangement joins TRBV6-5 to TRBJ1-2; D might be TRBD1 (6 bases). CDR1 and CDR2 from the germline V gene are MNHEY and SVGAGI. Trimming stripped 0 bases from V and 8 bases from J, with 7 bases between. The CDR3 contains 12 residues.

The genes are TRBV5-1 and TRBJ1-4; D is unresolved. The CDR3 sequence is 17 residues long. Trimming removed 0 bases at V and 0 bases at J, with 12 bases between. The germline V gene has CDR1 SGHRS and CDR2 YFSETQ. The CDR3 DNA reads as TGCGCCAGCAGCTTGGCCGGGTCGACCGCAACTAATGAAAAACTGTTTTTT. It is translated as CASSLAGSTATNEKLFF.